Shown below are 10 T cell receptor beta chains from a single sample sequenced in a study of a mutant IDH1 vaccine in newly diagnosed glioma. Clones were read by immunoSEQ multiplex PCR, and TCRdb kept only the in-frame ones, dropping some. The repertoire includes tens of thousands of clones, around 60% of them detected once, and about 5% sits in the top ten. What these receptors recognize is not known. Time point here: week 47, end of study. Topical imiquimod accompanied each vaccine dose, which consisted of 300 ug of mutant IDH1 20-mer peptide. The material sequenced was peripheral blood mononuclear cells (PBMCs), taken from a glioma patient whose treatment included an IDH1 peptide vaccine. The origin of the receptors is a man aged 35-49 years with glioma. Some clones in this sample may be carry-over from other donors' samples.

This rearrangement joins TRBV30 to TRBJ2-1; 8 nucleotides align to TRBD2. CDR3 length: 14 residues. In germline, CDR1 is GTSNPN, CDR2 SVGIG (reference sequence). V gave up 2 bases and J gave up 4 bases; unmatched junction bases: 4. The CDR3 here is CAWSTKRGYNEQFF. The CDR3 bases are TGTGCCTGGAGTACCAAGCGGGGGTACAATGAGCAGTTCTTC.

The V gene is TRBV5-1, the J gene TRBJ1-1, with a weak D call TRBD1 (5 bases). Germline-derived CDR1 and CDR2 are SGHRS and YFSETQ. CDR3 size: 15 residues. Trimming removed 4 bases at V and 0 bases at J, with 13 bases between. This CDR3 is CASSHSQGVNTEAFF. The CDR3 DNA sequence: TGCGCCAGCAGCCACTCCCAAGGGGTGAACACTGAAGCTTTCTTT.

CDR3 sequence (DNA): TGTGCCAGCAGCAAAGGGCCGGTCGGCAATCAGCCCCAGCATTTT. Translation: CASSKGPVGNQPQHF. This rearrangement joins TRBV5-6 to TRBJ1-5, with D unclear. Germline assignment: CDR1 SGHDT and CDR2 YYEEEE. This CDR3 has 15 amino acids. The germline V and J ends were trimmed by 4 bases and 2 bases, with 13 bases remaining between them.

This chain uses TRBV10-2 with TRBJ2-2; tentative D call: TRBD1 (5 bases). The CDR3 sequence is 16 residues long. V dropped 6 bases and J dropped 1 base, with 15 bases sitting between them. CDR1 is WSHSY, CDR2 SAAADI, per germline. The CDR3 loop reads CASRAMGPRNTGELFF. Here the CDR3 DNA reads TGCGCCAGCAGGGCGATGGGGCCCCGGAACACCGGGGAGCTGTTTTTT.

A single count supports this clone. The chain recombines TRBV2 with TRBJ2-7; TRBD2 is a possible D gene (6 bases). The V gene lost 2 bases and the J gene lost 6 bases, with 8 bases spanning the gap. There are 12 residues in the CDR3. Per germline, CDR1 SNHLY and CDR2 FYNNEI. The CDR3 DNA is TGTGCCAGCAGTGAATCGGGGGTCGAGCAGTACTTC. Its protein product is CASSESGVEQYF.

This clone was detected a few times. This chain joins TRBV4-1 and TRBJ2-5, with D unclear. This CDR3 spans 12 amino acids. Trimming cost V 3 bases and J 5 bases, with 7 bases left between them. Germline loops: CDR1 MGHRA, CDR2 YSYEKL. This CDR3 is CASSHTGETQYF. The DNA for the CDR3 is TGCGCCAGCAGCCATACCGGGGAGACCCAGTACTTC.

V gene TRBV7-2 combines with J gene TRBJ2-5; 8 nucleotides line up with TRBD2. The ends lost 1 base at V and 5 bases at J; junction bases unmatched: 9. Germline V gene data show CDR1 as SGHTA and CDR2 as FQGNSA. The CDR3 is 16 amino acids. The CDR3 sequence: CASSLGVSGVRETQYF. The CDR3 DNA reads TGTGCCAGCAGCTTAGGGGTTAGCGGGGTACGGGAGACCCAGTACTTC.

The chain employs TRBV25-1 and TRBJ1-3; TRBD1 is a possible D gene (6 bases). The CDR3 spans 14 residues. CDR1 is MGHDK and CDR2 is SYGVNS in the germline V gene. The ends were cut back, 3 bases at V and 2 bases at J, with 8 bases in the middle. The CDR3 protein is CASSDTGTGNTIYF. CDR3 nucleotide sequence: TGTGCCAGCAGTGATACAGGGACTGGAAACACCATATATTTT.

The chain's CDR3 is CASSVVQGLDGYTF. CDR3 coding DNA: TGTGCCAGCAGCGTAGTGCAGGGTTTGGATGGCTACACCTTC. The chain carries TRBV9 and TRBJ1-2, with a possible D match to TRBD1 (5 bases). This CDR3 has 14 residues. V was cut by 0 bases and J by 6 bases, with 12 bases left in between. Germline V gives CDR1 SGDLS, CDR2 YYNGEE.

This chain uses TRBV4-1 with TRBJ1-5; no clear D gene. The germline V gene has CDR1 MGHRA and CDR2 YSYEKL. The CDR3 loop spans 12 amino acids. Deletions cut 0 bases from V and 3 bases from J, with 0 bases between. CDR3 residues: CASSQDNQPQHF. CDR3 nucleotides: TGCGCCAGCAGCCAAGACAATCAGCCCCAGCATTTT.